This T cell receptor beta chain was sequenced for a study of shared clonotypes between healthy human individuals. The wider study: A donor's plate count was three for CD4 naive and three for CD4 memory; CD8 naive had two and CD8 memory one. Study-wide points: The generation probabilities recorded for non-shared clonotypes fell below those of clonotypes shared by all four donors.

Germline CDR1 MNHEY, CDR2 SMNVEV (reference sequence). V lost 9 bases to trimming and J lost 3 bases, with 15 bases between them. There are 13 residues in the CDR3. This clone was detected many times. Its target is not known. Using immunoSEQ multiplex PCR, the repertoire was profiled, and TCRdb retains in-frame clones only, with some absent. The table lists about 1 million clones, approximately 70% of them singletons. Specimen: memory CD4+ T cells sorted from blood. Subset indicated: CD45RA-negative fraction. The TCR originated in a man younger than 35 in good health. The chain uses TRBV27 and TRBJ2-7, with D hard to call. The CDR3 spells CASARFDNYEQYF. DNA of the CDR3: TGTGCCAGTGCCCGTTTTGATAACTACGAGCAGTACTTC.